The table lists the clone carrying this T cell receptor beta chain with a few counts. Its antigen is not identified. cDNA molecules carried unique molecular identifiers, and template switching added a universal primer site. TCRdb used MiXCR to reprocess the 5' RACE reads, holding one entry per CDR3 protein. The sample carries a few hundred thousand distinct CDR3 sequences, about 8% recorded once. This record belongs to a study of identical twins. Findings of the study overall: Insertions ran lower in abundant cord blood beta clonotypes, though not in memory repertoires. Invariant cells of the MAIT and iNKT types might have partly distorted the zero-insertion analyses. Out-of-frame TCR alpha sharing in monozygotic twins exceeded recombination model predictions.

This same sample was also taken into another study, of yellow fever vaccine responses in identical twins.

Sequencing was carried out using CD8+ T cells sorted from blood. The origin of this receptor is a woman under 30 in good health.

CDR3 amino acids: CASSRGLAGEFGTDTQYF. DNA for the CDR3: TGTGCCAGCAGCAGGGGACTAGCGGGGGAGTTCGGCACAGATACGCAGTATTTT. The rearrangement links TRBV13 to TRBJ2-3; 14 nucleotides align to TRBD2. The germline gives CDR1 PRHDT, CDR2 FYEKMQ (reference sequence). CDR3 size: 18 residues. J lost 1 base, V lost 5 bases, and 8 bases had no gene match.